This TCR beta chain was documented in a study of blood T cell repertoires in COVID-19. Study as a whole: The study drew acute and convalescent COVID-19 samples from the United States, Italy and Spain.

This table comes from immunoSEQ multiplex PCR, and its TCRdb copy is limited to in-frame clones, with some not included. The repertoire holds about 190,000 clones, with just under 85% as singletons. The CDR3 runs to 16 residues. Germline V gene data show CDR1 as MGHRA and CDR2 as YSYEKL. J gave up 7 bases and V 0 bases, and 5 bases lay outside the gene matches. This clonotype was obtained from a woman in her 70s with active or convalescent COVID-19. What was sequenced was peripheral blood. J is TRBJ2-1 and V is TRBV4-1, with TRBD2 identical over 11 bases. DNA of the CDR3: TGCGCCAGCAGCCAAGAGACTAGCGGGATTCAGAATGAGCAGTTCTTC. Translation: CASSQETSGIQNEQFF.